Described below is a single T cell receptor beta chain sequence and its context. Its target is not known. PCR involved 60 Vbeta and 13 Jbeta primers. The method was immunoSEQ multiplex PCR; TCRdb's version includes in-frame clones alone and lacks a portion of them. This table holds more than 100,000 clones, roughly 8.8% found once. The data were obtained in a study of cytomegalovirus exposure and HLA in healthy donors. Trimming at V came to 5 bases and at J to 7 bases, leaving 7 bases not matched to a gene. CDR1 is MNHEY and CDR2 is SVGAGI in the germline V gene. This CDR3 has 14 amino acids. Study results and limitations: Reportedly, a later analysis found an Asian-associated ancestry cluster had fewer N-insertions than the approximately 700-donor mean.

The sample comprised PBMCs. The V and J genes are TRBV6-5 and TRBJ2-1; 8 bases fit TRBD2. This sequence was found in a woman in her thirties or forties in good health and CMV-seropositive. The CDR3 spells CASSRRGGRNEQFF. The CDR3 DNA reads TGTGCCAGCAGTCGACGGGGGGGGCGGAATGAGCAGTTCTTC.